Listed below are T cell receptor beta chains from one sample, sequenced in a study of regulatory T cells in long-lasting Graves disease. TCRdb redid the calling of the multiplex PCR reads with MiXCR, one entry per CDR3 protein. This repertoire shows approximately 500,000 distinct CDR3 sequences, about 22% found once; its top ten account for roughly 7.1%. Source: peripheral blood mononuclear cells (PBMCs), taken when the disease was refractory, from a patient treated with antithyroid drugs. The receptors come from a female donor with Graves disease. CDR3s include the opening cysteine and the closing phenylalanine or tryptophan. Fields, in order: J gene, V gene, CDR3 protein.

TRBJ1-1 TRBV7-9 CASSLYPGTGINTEAFF
TRBJ2-7 TRBV6-1 CASRQLAGLPYEQYF
TRBJ2-7 TRBV7-2 CASSRLAGVGEQYF
TRBJ2-4 TRBV6-2/TRBV6-3 CASTQGFLAKNIQYF
TRBJ1-1 TRBV6-2/TRBV6-3 CASSSSTENTERAFF
TRBJ2-1 TRBV11-2 CASSPGQSNEQFF
TRBJ2-4 TRBV11-2 CASSAGGLLLAKNIQYF
TRBJ1-1 TRBV14 CASSQDLWGGNTEAFF
TRBJ2-2 TRBV4-1 CASSQDTGLPNTGELFF
TRBJ2-2 TRBV7-2 CASSAGLSTGELFF
TRBJ2-2 TRBV2 CASKDAPGLGAGELFF
TRBJ2-6 TRBV6-1 CASSDRISGANVLTF
TRBJ2-5 TRBV28 CASRDRGQETQYF
TRBJ2-7 TRBV4-1 CASSQGRGEAEQYF
TRBJ2-2 TRBV20-1 CSAIAGNTGELFF
TRBJ1-1 TRBV12-3/TRBV12-4 CASSLGEGGVTEAFF
TRBJ1-1 TRBV6-1 CASRDRGRGDTEAFF
TRBJ1-6 TRBV19 CASRKQGSYNSPLHF
TRBJ2-5 TRBV28 CASNLGRRLETQYF
TRBJ2-5 TRBV7-9 CASSPWDRGRETQYF
TRBJ2-5 TRBV9 CASSVLGLAAQETQYF
TRBJ2-7 TRBV10-2 CASSEWTMGEQYF
TRBJ1-2 TRBV5-1 CASSASTGEYGYTF
TRBJ2-7 TRBV12-5 CASGGGLAAFRGDSYEQYF
TRBJ2-7 TRBV11-2 CASSPTGGFYEQYF
TRBJ2-7 TRBV12-3/TRBV12-4 CASSLERGWEQYF
TRBJ2-7 TRBV7-2 CASSTRQGPAYEQYF
TRBJ2-7 TRBV6-4 CASRPGLVSYEQYF
TRBJ2-6 TRBV5-8 CASSFIGTSGANVLTF
TRBJ2-2 TRBV5-5 CASSPDRVGPGELFF
TRBJ1-3 TRBV10-3 CAISDLRDRNTGNTIYF
TRBJ2-5 TRBV29-1 CSASRTNQETQYF
TRBJ2-1 TRBV20-1 CSARGGANEQFF
TRBJ2-7 TRBV7-9 CASSPIGTGGLDEQYF
TRBJ1-1 TRBV5-1 CASSLDPQGVNTEAFF
TRBJ1-5 TRBV7-9 CASSLGGQGFNPPQHF
TRBJ2-5 TRBV19 CASSQWGGPQETQYF
TRBJ1-2 TRBV3-1 CASSQDRVVGRGGYTF
TRBJ2-2 TRBV27 CASSLYPGGGELFF
TRBJ1-6 TRBV19 CASSMLGRGGSPLHF
TRBJ1-6 TRBV5-6 CASSLVTGTTNSPLHF
TRBJ2-1 TRBV20-1 CSAREDLAGVNEQFF
TRBJ1-2 TRBV4-1 CASSQEGGGQGWMNYGYTF
TRBJ2-7 TRBV10-3 CAISPAWGQGIYEQYF
TRBJ2-1 TRBV4-1 CASSQDTREQFF